This entry is about one T cell receptor beta chain. Its target antigen remains unknown. Per-nucleotide qualities are absent, and no much larger clonotype sits a single base away. Ficoll-Paque density gradient centrifugation was the method used to isolate PBMCs. For sequencing, an Illumina NovaSeq 6000 was employed. cDNA libraries for TCRalpha and TCRbeta were prepared by 5'RACE using constant-segment primers, with sample barcodes and unique molecular identifiers added. RNA was extracted from every sample with Trizol reagent. The libraries were amplified in two PCR steps, and the second step added a second sample barcode and Illumina TruSeq adapters. The libraries were sequenced on an Illumina NovaSeq using 2 x 150 bp paired-end reads. Under the source paper's analysis protocol: With migec v1.2.7, reads were demultiplexed and then collapsed into UMI-guided consensus sequences. With mixcr v2.1.11, UMI consensuses were aligned to TRA and TRB V and J templates and assembled into clonotypes. A clonotype was counted as expanded or contracted only when both edgeR and NoisET called the clonotype significant, with the noise models trained on biological replicates. For edgeR calls, the cutoffs were a false discovery rate-adjusted p below 0.01 and a log2 fold-change threshold of 1. As an exploratory analysis of dynamics, max-normalized trajectories of the 1000 most abundant clonotypes were examined by PCA with hierarchical clustering. Separately sequenced CD4+ and CD8+ repertoires were used to assign a CD4 or CD8 phenotype to each responding clone. TCRdb's own reprocessing of the public reads used fastp at Q25 and MiXCR and kept productive beta chains. For every CDR3 protein sequence, its rows merge into one entry that carries the most common genes and DNA. What appears here as the V and J calls and clone size reflects TCRdb's work, not the paper's. The sample contains under 650,000 distinct CDR3 sequences, roughly 17% of them found a single time. The ten largest clones take up 12% of the sample.

The data were taken from a study of T-cell memory formation after mild COVID-19 (TCRdb year 2021). About the full investigation: TCR sequence clusters from the two donors were found to be largely donor specific. In two donors, T-cell clones that expanded and contracted after mild COVID-19 were followed by sequencing TCRalpha and TCRbeta repertoires longitudinally. The cohort comprised two young, previously healthy adult volunteers, one female and one male.

V loses 2 bases of germline sequence and J loses 4 bases, and the interval between the two ends is 17 bases. The CDR3 holds 17 amino acids from the cysteine to the phenylalanine. Of all the DNA, just the CDR3 is kept, 51 bases in frame from base 1. Looking up the germline V gene yields CDR1 LGHNA and CDR2 YSLEER. Beyond this particular receptor, the publication reports: Contracting CD4+ clones turned up mainly in the CM and EM memory subsets, whereas EMRA was where CD8+ clones were enriched. Only two mild cases were covered in the study, and larger cohorts including severe cases with pre-infection samples were considered necessary. Clones that contracted from day 15 to 85 showed balanced CD4/CD8 phenotypes, whereas a second wave of clones that expanded from day 15 to 37 leaned towards CD4+. Whether the second-wave clones peaking on day 37 were SARS-CoV-2 specific was not confirmed. Some responding clones were found in pre-infection memory, which suggests that pre-existing cross-reactive memory T cells took part in the SARS-CoV-2 response.

Recombination connected TRBV4-3 to TRBJ2-2; the D gene is possibly TRBD1 or TRBD2, with 6 bases matching each. The TCR was taken from an adult woman who had mild COVID-19 (a few samples of this study predate the infection). The sample titles of this study are shuffled in the database, so cell type and time point are left out; the donor was told from shared clones. The sample taken for sequencing was PBMCs or a T cell subset sorted from them (not recorded which). CDR3 reads: CASSQLRGVKTTGELFF. The DNA sequence follows: TGCGCCAGCAGCCAACTGAGGGGGGTTAAAACCACCGGGGAGCTGTTTTTT.